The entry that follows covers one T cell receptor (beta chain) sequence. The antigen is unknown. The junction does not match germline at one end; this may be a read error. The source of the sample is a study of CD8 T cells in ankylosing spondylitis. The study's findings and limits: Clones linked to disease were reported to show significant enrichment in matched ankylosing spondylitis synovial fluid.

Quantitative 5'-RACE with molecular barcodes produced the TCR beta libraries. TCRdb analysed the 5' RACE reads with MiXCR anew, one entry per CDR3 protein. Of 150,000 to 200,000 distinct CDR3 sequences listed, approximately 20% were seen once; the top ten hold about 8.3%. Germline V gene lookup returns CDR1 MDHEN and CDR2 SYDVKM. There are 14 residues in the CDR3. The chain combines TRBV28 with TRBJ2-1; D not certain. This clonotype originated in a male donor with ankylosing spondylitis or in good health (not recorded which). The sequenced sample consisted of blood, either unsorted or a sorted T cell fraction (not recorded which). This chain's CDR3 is CASSLTVAGTKLIF. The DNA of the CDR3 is TGTGCCAGCAGTTTGACTGTCGCCGGTACTAAACTAATCTTC.